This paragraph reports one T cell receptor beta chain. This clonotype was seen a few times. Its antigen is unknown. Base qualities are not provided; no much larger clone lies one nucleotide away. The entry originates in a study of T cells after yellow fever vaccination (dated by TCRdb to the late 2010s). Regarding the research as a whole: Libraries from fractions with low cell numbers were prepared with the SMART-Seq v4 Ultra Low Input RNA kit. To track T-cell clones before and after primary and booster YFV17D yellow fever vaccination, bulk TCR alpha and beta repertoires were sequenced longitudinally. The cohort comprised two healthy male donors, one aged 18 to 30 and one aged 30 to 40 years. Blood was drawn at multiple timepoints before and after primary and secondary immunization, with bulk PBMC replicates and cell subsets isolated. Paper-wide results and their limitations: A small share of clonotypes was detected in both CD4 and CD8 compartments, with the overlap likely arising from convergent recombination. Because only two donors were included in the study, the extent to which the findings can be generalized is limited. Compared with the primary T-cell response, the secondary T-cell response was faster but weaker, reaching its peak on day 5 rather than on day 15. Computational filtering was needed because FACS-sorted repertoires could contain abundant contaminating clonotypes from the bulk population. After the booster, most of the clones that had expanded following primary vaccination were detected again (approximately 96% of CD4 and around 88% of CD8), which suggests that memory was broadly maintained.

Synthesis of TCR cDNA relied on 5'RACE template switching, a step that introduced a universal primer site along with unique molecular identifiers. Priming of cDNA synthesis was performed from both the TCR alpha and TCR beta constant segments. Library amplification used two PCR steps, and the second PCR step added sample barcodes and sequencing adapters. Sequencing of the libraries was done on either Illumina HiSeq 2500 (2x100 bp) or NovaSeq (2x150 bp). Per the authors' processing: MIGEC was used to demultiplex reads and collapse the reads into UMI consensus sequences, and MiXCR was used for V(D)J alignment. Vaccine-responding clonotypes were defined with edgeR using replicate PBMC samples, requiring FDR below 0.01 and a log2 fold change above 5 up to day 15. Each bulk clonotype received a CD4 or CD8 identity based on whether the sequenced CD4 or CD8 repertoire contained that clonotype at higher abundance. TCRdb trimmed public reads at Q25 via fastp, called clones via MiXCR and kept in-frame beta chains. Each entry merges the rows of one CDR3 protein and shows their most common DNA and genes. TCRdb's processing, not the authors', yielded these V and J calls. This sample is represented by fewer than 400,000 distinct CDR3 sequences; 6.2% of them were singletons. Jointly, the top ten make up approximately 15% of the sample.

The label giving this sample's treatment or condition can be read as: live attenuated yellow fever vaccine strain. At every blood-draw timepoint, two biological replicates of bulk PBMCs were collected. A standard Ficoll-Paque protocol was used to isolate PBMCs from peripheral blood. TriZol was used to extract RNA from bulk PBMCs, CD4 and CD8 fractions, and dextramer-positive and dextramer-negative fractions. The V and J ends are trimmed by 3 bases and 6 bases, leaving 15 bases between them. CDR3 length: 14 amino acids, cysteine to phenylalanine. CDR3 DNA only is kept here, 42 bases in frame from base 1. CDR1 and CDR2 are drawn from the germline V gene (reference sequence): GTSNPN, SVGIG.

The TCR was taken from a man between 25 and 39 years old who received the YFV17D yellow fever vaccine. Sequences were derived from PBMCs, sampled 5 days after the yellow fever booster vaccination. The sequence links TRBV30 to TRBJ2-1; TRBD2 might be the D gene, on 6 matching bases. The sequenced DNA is TGTGCCTGGAGCCCACGGCGGAGGGGCAATGAGCAGTTCTTC. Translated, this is CAWSPRRRGNEQFF.